The 25 T cell receptor beta chains below all came from one sample that was sequenced in a study of shared clonotypes between healthy human individuals. Terminally differentiated effector memory CD45RA+ cells were excluded from the naive CD8 cells, which were CD45RO-negative and positively selected for CCR7. Generated by immunoSEQ multiplex PCR, the TCRdb table keeps only in-frame clones and is missing some. Of just over 2,000,000 clones in the sample, over 85% were seen once. Sequencing was carried out using naive CD8+ T cells sorted from blood. These receptor sequences come from a man aged 18 to 30 in good health.

This clone was detected only once. The chain combines TRBV2 with TRBJ1-4, with 8 nucleotides matching TRBD1. Germline CDR1 and CDR2: SNHLY and FYNNEI. The CDR3 spans 16 residues. The trim removed 3 bases at V and 8 bases at J, leaving 11 bases unmatched. CDR3: CASSEAGGFGEEKLFF. CDR3 DNA sequence: TGTGCCAGCAGTGAGGCAGGGGGCTTTGGAGAGGAAAAACTGTTTTTT. Full variable domain (outside the CDR3, taken from reference TRBV2 and TRBJ1-4): EPEVTQTPSHQVTQMGQEVILRCVPISNHLYFYWYRQILGQKVEFLVSFYNNEISEKSEIFDDQFSVERPDGSNFTLKIRSTKLEDSAMYFCASSEAGGFGEEKLFFGSGTQLSVL.

Comment on this clone: Other DNA variants within this sample encode the same CDR3. V gene TRBV27 combines with J gene TRBJ2-7; perhaps TRBD1 as D (5 bases). Germline CDR1 reads MNHEY; CDR2 reads SMNVEV (reference sequence). The CDR3 contains 13 residues. V was pared by 3 bases and J by 1 base, with 7 bases between. Written as DNA, the CDR3 is TGTGCCAGCAGTTTGGCAGGGTCCTACGAGCAGTACTTC. Its protein is CASSLAGSYEQYF.

The CDR3 loop is CASSFMGAEQYF. In DNA, the CDR3 is TGTGCCAGCAGTTTCATGGGAGCCGAGCAGTACTTC. J is TRBJ2-7 and V is TRBV27; TRBD2 is a possible D gene (5 bases). Trimming stripped 3 bases from V and 6 bases from J, with 9 bases between. The length of the CDR3 is 12 residues. Germline values: CDR1 MNHEY, CDR2 SMNVEV (reference sequence).

The chain carries TRBV4-1 and TRBJ2-2; 7 nucleotides agree with TRBD1. CDR1 and CDR2 (germline): MGHRA, YSYEKL. V was pared by 4 bases and J by 7 bases, with 15 bases of the junction left unmatched. The CDR3 has 17 amino acids. The CDR3 spells CASSRTVETGLVGELFF. The CDR3 coding sequence is TGCGCCAGCAGCCGCACCGTGGAGACAGGGTTAGTCGGGGAGCTGTTTTTT.

The chain employs TRBV13 and TRBJ2-7; 7 bases are a match to TRBD1. In germline, CDR1 is PRHDT, CDR2 FYEKMQ (reference sequence). V was pared by 4 bases and J by 3 bases, with 21 bases of the junction left unmatched. The CDR3 consists of 19 residues. CDR3 nucleotide sequence: TGTGCCAGCAGCTCCTTTGGGGCCACAGGGGTTTCTCGGGGCTACGAGCAGTACTTC. The encoded protein is CASSSFGATGVSRGYEQYF.

The rearrangement links TRBV10-3 to TRBJ2-1; 7 nucleotides align to TRBD1. J was trimmed by 5 bases and V by 0 bases; bases with no gene match: 4. The CDR3 loop spans 15 amino acids. Per germline, CDR1 ENHRY and CDR2 SYGVKD. The CDR3 loop is CAISESGTDNNEQFF. The CDR3 coding sequence is TGTGCCATCAGTGAGTCCGGGACAGACAACAATGAGCAGTTCTTC.

This clone was observed a single time. This chain links TRBV10-2 with TRBJ2-3; D uncertain. This CDR3 has 15 residues. CDR1 is WSHSY, CDR2 SAAADI, per germline. The germline V and J ends were trimmed by 3 bases and 6 bases, with 16 bases remaining between them. CDR3 in DNA: TGCGCCAGCAGTGAAAATGGCGGCCTCGGGGATACGCAGTATTTT. As protein: CASSENGGLGDTQYF.

The chain carries TRBV11-2 and TRBJ2-2; 14 positions agree with TRBD2. V shed 5 bases, J shed 10 bases, and the junction held 6 bases outside the gene matches. CDR1 is SGHAT and CDR2 is FQNNGV in the germline V gene. The CDR3 spans 15 residues. The CDR3 spells CASSQTGLAGVELFF. The CDR3 DNA sequence: TGTGCCAGCAGCCAAACGGGACTAGCGGGGGTGGAGCTGTTTTTT.

Worth noting for this clone: The sample contains more than one DNA sequence encoding this CDR3. This rearrangement joins TRBV7-8 to TRBJ2-7; the match to TRBD2 covers 11 bases. The CDR3 sequence is 14 residues long. CDR1 is SGHVS and CDR2 is FQNEAQ in the germline V gene. With V trimmed by 6 bases and J by 4 bases, 5 bases remained unmatched. CDR3 sequence reads: CASSYGTSGYEQYF. The CDR3 region has the DNA TGTGCCAGCAGTTACGGGACTAGCGGTTACGAGCAGTACTTC.

As concerns this clone: A read error may explain this, as a much larger clone is one base away. The V gene is TRBV30, the J gene TRBJ2-5; 8 nucleotides agree with TRBD1. TRBJ2-7 matches the DNA end more closely, so the J call is doubtful. The CDR3 contains 12 residues. In germline, CDR1 is GTSNPN, CDR2 SVGIG (reference sequence). CDR3 bases: TGTGCCCGCCGGGACAGGCCCTACGAGCAGTACTTC. Its translation is CARRDRPYEQYF.

This clone has a single count. This chain uses TRBV13 with TRBJ2-7; either TRBD1 or TRBD2 may fit D (5 bases each). The V gene lost 6 bases and the J gene lost 5 bases, with 26 bases spanning the gap. This CDR3 has 17 residues. The V gene's germline CDR1 is PRHDT and CDR2 FYEKMQ (reference sequence). In DNA form, the CDR3 reads TGTGCCAGCAGTTCATTAGTAAGGGACCAAGGCGCCCACGAGCAGTACTTC. Its translation is CASSSLVRDQGAHEQYF. The variable domain in full, completed from reference TRBV13 and TRBJ2-7, reads AAGVIQSPRHLIKEKRETATLKCYPIPRHDTVYWYQQGPGQDPQFLISFYEKMQSDKGSIPDRFSAQQFSDYHSELNMSSLELGDSALYFCASSSLVRDQGAHEQYFGPGTRLTVT.

This chain joins TRBV9 and TRBJ2-7, with D perhaps matching TRBD1 or TRBD2 (6 bases each). This CDR3 spans 17 amino acids. Trimming stripped 3 bases from V and 9 bases from J, with 28 bases between. The germline V gene has CDR1 SGDLS and CDR2 YYNGEE. CDR3 in amino acids: CASSDQGERGVASPQYF. The DNA for the CDR3 is TGTGCCAGCAGCGACCAAGGCGAAAGGGGGGTAGCCAGCCCGCAGTACTTC. The variable domain in full, completed from reference TRBV9 and TRBJ2-7, reads DSGVTQTPKHLITATGQRVTLRCSPRSGDLSVYWYQQSLDQGLQFLIQYYNGEERAKGNILERFSAQQFPDLHSELNLSSLELGDSALYFCASSDQGERGVASPQYFGPGTRLTVT.

The chain employs TRBV6-5 and TRBJ2-7, with D uncertain. CDR1 is MNHEY, CDR2 SVGAGI, per germline. V was pared by 2 bases and J by 3 bases, with 8 bases between. CDR3 length: 13 residues. CDR3 DNA: TGTGCCAGCAGTTACAGGGAATTCTACGAGCAGTACTTC. As protein: CASSYREFYEQYF.

This chain uses TRBV4-1 with TRBJ2-5; 9 positions agree with TRBD1. CDR1 is MGHRA, CDR2 YSYEKL, per germline. The CDR3 is 14 amino acids. The V segment lost 3 bases and the J segment 5 bases; nucleotides outside the gene matches: 4. The CDR3 sequence: CASSHRTGVETQYF. DNA for the CDR3: TGCGCCAGCAGCCATAGGACAGGGGTGGAGACCCAGTACTTC.

V gene TRBV29-1 combines with J gene TRBJ2-1; D is perhaps TRBD2 (5 bases). The V gene lost 6 bases and the J gene lost 9 bases, with 12 bases spanning the gap. The CDR3 totals 11 residues. CDR1 and CDR2 (germline): SQVTM, ANQGSEA. The CDR3 DNA reads as TGCAGCGTCCCCGAGGGCGGTGAGCAGTTCTTC. Encoded protein: CSVPEGGEQFF.

CDR3 sequence reads: CASSQVLAGESNEQFF. DNA for the CDR3: TGCGCCAGCAGCCAAGTCCTAGCGGGAGAAAGCAATGAGCAGTTCTTC. The chain carries TRBV4-3 and TRBJ2-1; TRBD2 agrees at 10 bases. The trim removed 1 base at V and 6 bases at J, leaving 6 bases unmatched. The CDR3 has 16 residues. Germline assignment: CDR1 LGHNA and CDR2 YSLEER.

This sequence joins TRBV6-6 and TRBJ1-2, with D possibly TRBD1 on 5 matching bases. The CDR3 is 13 amino acids. Trimming pared 3 bases from V and 5 bases from J, leaving 10 bases between. CDR1 and CDR2 from the germline V gene are MNHNY and SVGAGI (reference sequence). Written as DNA, the CDR3 is TGTGCCAGCAGTTATCAGGGAATATATGGCTACACCTTC. Translation: CASSYQGIYGYTF.

The chain joins TRBV29-1 to TRBJ2-7; no clear D gene. Germline V CDR1 and CDR2: SQVTM, ANQGSEA. The CDR3 is 12 amino acids. Trimming cost V 4 bases and J 3 bases, with 10 bases left between them. CDR3 amino acids: CSVVSEDYEQYF. Here the CDR3 DNA reads TGCAGCGTTGTAAGTGAGGACTACGAGCAGTACTTC.

The table lists this clone with a count of one. V gene TRBV5-8 combines with J gene TRBJ1-2, with 7 nucleotides matching TRBD1. Unmatched junction bases numbered 6, after V lost 8 bases and J lost 2 bases. The germline V gene has CDR1 SGHTS and CDR2 YDEGEE. This CDR3 has 13 amino acids. CDR3: CARPRQGNYGYTF. The CDR3 region has the DNA TGTGCCAGACCCAGACAGGGAAACTATGGCTACACCTTC.

The chain couples TRBV7-9 to TRBJ2-7, with D possibly called TRBD1 or TRBD2 (5 bases each). The CDR3 is made up of 15 amino acids. Germline V CDR1 and CDR2: SEHNR, FQNEAQ (reference sequence). V lost 2 bases and J lost 5, with 16 bases in between. The chain's CDR3 is CASSLWVGGANEQYF. The CDR3 DNA reads TGTGCCAGCAGCTTATGGGTTGGGGGAGCCAACGAGCAGTACTTC.

This chain links TRBV2 with TRBJ1-1; no reliable D call. The CDR3 length is 14 residues. Germline V gives CDR1 SNHLY, CDR2 FYNNEI. The V gene lost 0 bases and the J gene lost 1 base, with 6 bases spanning the gap. The CDR3 region has the DNA TGTGCCAGCAGTGAAGCGGGTGAGAACACTGAAGCTTTCTTT. Amino acid sequence: CASSEAGENTEAFF. The full variable domain, rest sourced from reference TRBV2 and TRBJ1-1, is EPEVTQTPSHQVTQMGQEVILRCVPISNHLYFYWYRQILGQKVEFLVSFYNNEISEKSEIFDDQFSVERPDGSNFTLKIRSTKLEDSAMYFCASSEAGENTEAFFGQGTRLTVV.

The chain joins TRBV6-1 to TRBJ1-2, with D hard to call. The length of the CDR3 is 14 residues. The ends were cut back, 2 bases at V and 8 bases at J, with 15 bases in the middle. The germline V gene has CDR1 MNHNS and CDR2 SASEGT. The CDR3, as DNA: TGTGCCAGCAGTGAACTAGGAAGGGTTAACGGCTACACCTTC. Amino acids: CASSELGRVNGYTF.

In the case of this clone: The same CDR3 also results from other DNA sequences found in this sample. This chain links TRBV4-3 with TRBJ2-1; possible D gene TRBD2, 6 bases. The germline V gene has CDR1 LGHNA and CDR2 YSLEER. With 0 bases removed from V and 0 bases from J, the gap between germline ends came to 9 bases. This CDR3 comprises 16 residues. This CDR3 is CASSQDRRASYNEQFF. The CDR3 DNA is TGCGCCAGCAGCCAAGATCGGAGGGCCTCCTACAATGAGCAGTTCTTC.

The rearrangement links TRBV30 to TRBJ1-5; 7 nucleotides align to TRBD1. This CDR3 spans 14 amino acids. Germline assignment: CDR1 GTSNPN and CDR2 SVGIG (reference sequence). Trimming cost V 3 bases and J 3 bases; bases outside gene matches: 5. CDR3 DNA: TGTGCCTGGAGCACAGGGGAGTACAATCAGCCCCAGCATTTT. Translated: CAWSTGEYNQPQHF. Full variable domain (rest looked up from reference TRBV30 and TRBJ1-5): SQTIHQWPATLVQPVGSPLSLECTVEGTSNPNLYWYRQAAGRGLQLLFYSVGIGQISSEVPQNLSASRPQDRQFILSSKKLLLSDSGFYLCAWSTGEYNQPQHFGDGTRLSIL.

The chain links TRBV5-1 to TRBJ2-1, with 10 bases matching TRBD2. V trimming: 3 bases; J trimming: 8 bases; junction bases outside the gene matches: 17. The CDR3 is 18 amino acids. Germline CDR1 SGHRS, CDR2 YFSETQ. The CDR3 reads CASSSPRGGLASFDEQFF. The CDR3 DNA reads TGCGCCAGCAGCTCACCCAGGGGGGGACTAGCGTCATTTGATGAGCAGTTCTTC.